This entry lists 32 T cell receptor beta chains sequenced from one sample in a study of cytomegalovirus exposure and HLA in healthy donors. The primer mix had 60 Vbeta and 13 Jbeta primers. The repertoire was sequenced with immunoSEQ multiplex PCR; TCRdb's copy has only in-frame clones and lacks some. Counted here are roughly 80,000 clones, approximately 75% occurring once; the ten biggest clones make up 7% to 9%. The sequenced sample was PBMCs. The receptor source for this set is a woman in her 40s in good health and CMV-seronegative.

V usage is TRBV5-1 and J usage is TRBJ2-1, with 11 bases aligning to TRBD2. With 0 bases clipped from V and 0 bases from J, the junction kept 14 bases outside the gene matches. Germline CDR1 SGHRS, CDR2 YFSETQ. The CDR3 is 21 amino acids. Written as DNA, the CDR3 is TGCGCCAGCAGCTTGGAAACTAGCGGGAGAATAGCTCCCAGCTCCTACAATGAGCAGTTCTTC. This gives the protein CASSLETSGRIAPSSYNEQFF. The variable domain in full, with the rest retrieved from reference TRBV5-1 and TRBJ2-1, is KAGVTQTPRYLIKTRGQQVTLSCSPISGHRSVSWYQQTPGQGLQFLFEYFSETQRNKGNFPGRFSGRQFSNSRSEMNVSTLELGDSALYLCASSLETSGRIAPSSYNEQFFGPGTRLTVL.

This sequence joins TRBV25-1 and TRBJ1-1; D ambiguous. The CDR3 length is 17 residues. From germline, CDR1 is MGHDK and CDR2 SYGVNS. Trimming stripped 3 bases from V and 2 bases from J, with 19 bases between. As DNA, the CDR3 is TGTGCCAGCAGTGACCGACGGGATACGGGGTTTAACACTGAAGCTTTCTTT. It is translated as CASSDRRDTGFNTEAFF.

The chain couples TRBV28 to TRBJ2-3; D possibly corresponds to TRBD1 (5 bases). The CDR3 contains 15 residues. CDR1 MDHEN and CDR2 SYDVKM come from the germline V gene. V lost 2 bases to trimming and J lost 1 base, with 10 bases between them. The CDR3 is CASSLAGYGTDTQYF. The DNA for the CDR3 is TGTGCCAGCAGTTTAGCAGGGTACGGCACAGATACGCAGTATTTT.

This chain links TRBV6-5 with TRBJ1-1; TRBD1 is a possible D gene (5 bases). This CDR3 has 15 amino acids. Germline CDR1 is MNHEY and CDR2 is SVGAGI. Trimming took 2 bases from V and 4 from J, leaving 14 bases between them. The chain's CDR3 is CASSYGAGMITEAFF. The CDR3 coding sequence is TGTGCCAGCAGTTACGGGGCAGGGATGATCACTGAAGCTTTCTTT.

The chain has TRBV27 and TRBJ2-1; weak D call: TRBD1 (5 bases). This CDR3 comprises 16 residues. Trimming shortened V by 0 bases and J by 3 bases, and 12 bases separated the two germline ends. Germline values: CDR1 MNHEY, CDR2 SMNVEV (reference sequence). The CDR3 region is CASSLSMTDLYNEQFF. CDR3 nucleotide sequence: TGTGCCAGCAGTTTATCGATGACAGATCTCTACAATGAGCAGTTCTTC.

This clone was seen more than once but under ten times. V and J are TRBV19 and TRBJ2-1, with 7 bases that match TRBD2. V shed 4 bases and J 8 bases; nucleotides not matched to a gene: 8. CDR3 length: 14 residues. The germline CDR1 and CDR2 sequences are LNHDA and SQIVND (reference sequence). The CDR3 here is CASSTNGLDYEQFF. The CDR3, as DNA: TGTGCCAGTAGTACTAACGGACTAGACTATGAGCAGTTCTTC.

The chain joins TRBV15 to TRBJ2-4, with 7 bases that match TRBD1. The junction had 10 bases not matched to a gene; V was cut back by 0 bases and J by 8 bases. This CDR3 has 16 amino acids. Looked up from germline, CDR1 is LNHNV and CDR2 is YYDKDF (reference sequence). In nucleotides, the CDR3 is TGTGCCACCAGCAGAGATAGAGGCCAGGGGGTAGACATTCAGTACTTC. It codes for CATSRDRGQGVDIQYF.

This clone showed up just a few times. The rearrangement uses TRBV28 and TRBJ1-2; 7 bases agree with TRBD1. This CDR3 region has 15 residues. CDR1 MDHEN and CDR2 SYDVKM come from the germline V gene. Germline trimming cut 6 bases from V and 0 bases from J; bases unmatched to any gene: 7. The CDR3 reads CASREQTGANYGYTF. CDR3 bases: TGTGCCAGCAGGGAACAAACAGGGGCTAACTATGGCTACACCTTC.

A word on this clone: Different DNA sequences within this sample yield the same CDR3. The rearrangement uses TRBV7-9 and TRBJ1-1; possibly TRBD1 for D (5 bases). The germline V gene has CDR1 SEHNR and CDR2 FQNEAQ (reference sequence). Trimming cost V 4 bases and J 2 bases, with 17 bases left between them. The CDR3 runs 16 residues. CDR3 region: CASSYTGQGPNTEAFF. CDR3 coding DNA: TGTGCCAGCAGCTATACCGGGCAGGGCCCCAACACTGAAGCTTTCTTT.

The chain couples TRBV28 to TRBJ1-3; D ambiguous. The germline CDR1 and CDR2 sequences are MDHEN and SYDVKM. This CDR3 has 17 amino acids. The V end lost 7 bases, the J end lost 0 bases, and 19 bases lay between the germline ends. CDR3 in amino acids: CASTSLSTDYSGNTIYF. Written as DNA, the CDR3 is TGTGCCAGCACTAGCCTGTCTACAGACTACTCTGGAAACACCATATATTTT.

The gene calls are TRBV5-4 and TRBJ2-1, with 13 nucleotides matching TRBD2. Germline loops: CDR1 SGHNT, CDR2 YYREEE (reference sequence). This CDR3 spans 16 amino acids. With 5 bases clipped from V and 0 bases from J, the junction kept 2 bases outside the gene matches. In nucleotides, the CDR3 is TGTGCCAGCAGGACTAGCGGGAGGAGCTCCTACAATGAGCAGTTCTTC. Protein sequence: CASRTSGRSSYNEQFF. Full variable domain (remainder filled in from reference TRBV5-4 and TRBJ2-1): ETGVTQSPTHLIKTRGQQVTLRCSSQSGHNTVSWYQQALGQGPQFIFQYYREEENGRGNFPPRFSGLQFPNYSSELNVNALELDDSALYLCASRTSGRSSYNEQFFGPGTRLTVL.

V is TRBV18 and J is TRBJ1-2; D gene ambiguous. The CDR3 consists of 15 residues. The ends were cut back, 3 bases at V and 4 bases at J, with 15 bases in the middle. The germline V gene has CDR1 KGHSH and CDR2 LQKENI. This CDR3 reads CASSPSADRPYGYTF. CDR3 DNA sequence: TGTGCCAGCTCACCCTCTGCAGATCGCCCCTATGGCTACACCTTC.

This clone appeared a single time. J is TRBJ2-2 and V is TRBV5-4, with D possibly matching TRBD1 (6 bases). This CDR3 spans 14 amino acids. Per the germline V gene, CDR1 is SGHNT and CDR2 is YYREEE (reference sequence). The germline V and J ends were trimmed by 4 bases and 7 bases, with 14 bases remaining between them. CDR3 in DNA: TGTGCCAGCAGCGCCGACTCAGGGGACGGGGAGCTGTTTTTT. Its protein product is CASSADSGDGELFF.

This clone showed up just once. The chain has TRBV11-2 and TRBJ2-3, with D perhaps matching TRBD2 (6 bases). CDR1 SGHAT and CDR2 FQNNGV come from the germline V gene. CDR3 length: 13 residues. Trimming removed 6 bases at V and 6 bases at J, with 13 bases between. The CDR3 sequence is CASRGEVSDTQYF. The CDR3 DNA reads as TGTGCCAGCAGGGGGGAGGTGTCGGATACGCAGTATTTT.

The V gene is TRBV27, the J gene TRBJ2-7; 9 bases align to TRBD1. CDR1 is MNHEY and CDR2 is SMNVEV in the germline V gene (reference sequence). Germline trimming cut 5 bases from V and 3 bases from J; bases unmatched to any gene: 8. This CDR3 contains 15 residues. CDR3 residues: CASSPDRDRDYEQYF. The CDR3 coding sequence is TGTGCCAGCAGTCCTGACCGGGACAGGGACTACGAGCAGTACTTC.

J is TRBJ2-7 and V is TRBV29-1; 8 bases are shared with TRBD2. V was clipped by 7 bases and J by 4 bases; unmatched bases: 3. The CDR3 is 11 residues long. Germline lookup yields CDR1 SQVTM and CDR2 ANQGSEA. The CDR3 DNA reads as TGCAGCGCCCGGGGGGGGTACGAGCAGTACTTC. Translated, it gives CSARGGYEQYF.

The chain combines TRBV19 with TRBJ2-3; D might be TRBD1 (6 bases). Germline-derived CDR1 and CDR2 are LNHDA and SQIVND (reference sequence). CDR3 length equals 17 residues. Deletions cut 3 bases from V and 6 bases from J, with 22 bases between. CDR3 nucleotides: TGTGCCAGTAGTATTGGAACTACAGGGTACATTGCTGATACGCAGTATTTT. It codes for CASSIGTTGYIADTQYF.

The rearrangement joins TRBV19 to TRBJ2-6, with TRBD1 matching 7 bases. CDR1 is LNHDA, CDR2 SQIVND, per germline (reference sequence). There are 15 residues in the CDR3. The J segment lost 6 bases and the V segment lost 6 bases, leaving 8 bases of the junction unmatched. CDR3 sequence reads: CASRPRTGLANVLTF. The CDR3 DNA reads TGTGCCAGTAGACCCCGGACAGGTTTGGCCAACGTCCTGACTTTC. The whole variable domain, filled in from reference TRBV19 and TRBJ2-6, reads DGGITQSPKYLFRKEGQNVTLSCEQNLNHDAMYWYRQDPGQGLRLIYYSQIVNDFQKGDIAEGYSVSREKKESFPLTVTSAQKNPTAFYLCASRPRTGLANVLTFGAGSRLTVL.

V gene TRBV30 combines with J gene TRBJ2-7, with a possible D match to TRBD2 (6 bases). V lost 3 bases, J lost 1 base, and 16 bases lay in between. The germline gives CDR1 GTSNPN, CDR2 SVGIG (reference sequence). The CDR3 contains 15 residues. CDR3 DNA sequence: TGTGCCTGGAGCCCCCTAGCGACGACATCCTACGAGCAGTACTTC. Translating gives CAWSPLATTSYEQYF. Supplemented by reference TRBV30 and TRBJ2-7, the full variable domain reads SQTIHQWPATLVQPVGSPLSLECTVEGTSNPNLYWYRQAAGRGLQLLFYSVGIGQISSEVPQNLSASRPQDRQFILSSKKLLLSDSGFYLCAWSPLATTSYEQYFGPGTRLTVT.

The rearrangement uses TRBV19 and TRBJ1-1; D is perhaps TRBD1 (6 bases). CDR3 length: 15 residues. The V gene's germline CDR1 is LNHDA and CDR2 SQIVND (reference sequence). Trimming pared 5 bases from V and 0 bases from J, leaving 13 bases between. The CDR3 region is CASSLGQLMNTEAFF. In nucleotides, the CDR3 is TGTGCCAGTAGTTTAGGACAGCTGATGAACACTGAAGCTTTCTTT.

This clone was recorded only once. The V and J genes are TRBV7-2 and TRBJ2-1; no reliable D call. The CDR3 spans 14 residues. Trimming cost V 2 bases and J 6 bases, with 11 bases left between them. Looked up from germline, CDR1 is SGHTA and CDR2 is FQGNSA. The CDR3 DNA reads TGTGCCAGCAGCTTACGTATCGTCGGCAATGAGCAGTTCTTC. This codes for CASSLRIVGNEQFF.

A few counts support this clone. The gene calls are TRBV28 and TRBJ2-2, with TRBD1 identical over 7 bases. V was pared by 4 bases and J by 5 bases, with 7 bases of the junction left unmatched. The germline CDR1 and CDR2 sequences are MDHEN and SYDVKM. The length of the CDR3 is 15 residues. The CDR3 loop is CASSSHATGTGELFF. CDR3 DNA sequence: TGTGCCAGCAGTTCCCATGCGACAGGGACCGGGGAGCTGTTTTTT.

There are a few counts of this clone. This chain joins TRBV5-5 and TRBJ1-1, with D possibly TRBD1 on 6 matching bases. Germline loops: CDR1 SGHKS, CDR2 YYEKEE (reference sequence). The CDR3 consists of 14 residues. Deletions cut 4 bases from V and 0 bases from J, with 10 bases between. CDR3 nucleotide sequence: TGTGCCAGCAGCCGGCAGGGGATGAACACTGAAGCTTTCTTT. Protein sequence: CASSRQGMNTEAFF.

This sequence joins TRBV7-9 and TRBJ1-2, with TRBD1 as a possible D gene (6 bases). Germline V gene sequence: CDR1 SEHNR, CDR2 FQNEAQ (reference sequence). The CDR3 has 14 residues. V was shortened by 5 bases and J by 4 bases, with 14 bases between the two germline ends. For the CDR3, the DNA is TGTGCCAGCAGCACCCTGTGGGACACCTATGGCTACACCTTC. It translates to CASSTLWDTYGYTF.

This sequence joins TRBV20-1 and TRBJ2-5; D gene uncertain. This CDR3 region has 11 residues. Looked up from germline, CDR1 is DFQATT and CDR2 is SNEGSKA (reference sequence). Trimming took off 0 bases at V and 7 bases at J, with 6 bases between the two ends. The CDR3 nucleotides read TGCAGTGCTAGAGATCCGGGGACCCAGTACTTC. Translated: CSARDPGTQYF.

The gene calls are TRBV27 and TRBJ1-2; 11 nucleotides match TRBD1. V shed 8 bases and J 4 bases; nucleotides not matched to a gene: 9. Germline CDR1 is MNHEY and CDR2 is SMNVEV (reference sequence). This CDR3 spans 15 amino acids. CDR3 DNA: TGTGCCAGCGCCCCGCGGGACAGGGGGTTCTATGGCTACACCTTC. Translated, it gives CASAPRDRGFYGYTF.

The chain links TRBV5-1 to TRBJ1-2, with D unclear. Germline values: CDR1 SGHRS, CDR2 YFSETQ. Trimming shortened V by 4 bases and J by 4 bases, and 17 bases separated the two germline ends. The CDR3 is 15 residues long. The CDR3 loop reads CASSPGGHLLYGYTF. The CDR3 nucleotides are TGCGCCAGCAGCCCCGGCGGCCACCTGCTCTATGGCTACACCTTC.

J is TRBJ2-7 and V is TRBV4-1; D uncertain. Germline V gene data show CDR1 as MGHRA and CDR2 as YSYEKL. The CDR3 extends over 15 amino acids. V was trimmed by 0 bases and J by 3 bases, leaving 12 bases between them. The CDR3 nucleotides read TGCGCCAGCAGCCAAGACCCTAATCTGAACTACGAGCAGTACTTC. Translating it yields CASSQDPNLNYEQYF.

V and J are TRBV7-6 and TRBJ2-5; possible D gene TRBD1, 5 bases. The CDR3 totals 15 residues. Trimming stripped 5 bases from V and 5 bases from J, with 18 bases between. CDR1 SGHVS and CDR2 FNYEAQ come from the germline V gene. In DNA form, the CDR3 reads TGTGCCAGCAGCGGGCCAGCGCAGTCAGGGGAGACCCAGTACTTC. It translates to CASSGPAQSGETQYF. Combining the CDR3 with reference TRBV7-6 and TRBJ2-5 gives the whole variable domain GAGVSQSPRYKVTKRGQDVALRCDPISGHVSLYWYRQALGQGPEFLTYFNYEAQQDKSGLPNDRFSAERPEGSISTLTIQRTEQRDSAMYRCASSGPAQSGETQYFGPGTRLLVL.

The V gene is TRBV27, the J gene TRBJ2-7; tentatively, D is TRBD2 (7 bases). CDR1 is MNHEY, CDR2 SMNVEV, per germline (reference sequence). The V end lost 8 bases, the J end lost 7 bases, and 18 bases lay between the germline ends. The CDR3 sequence is 13 residues long. The CDR3 bases are TGTGCCAGCCGTCGACGGGGGGCGGGGGAGCAGTACTTC. This encodes CASRRRGAGEQYF.

The chain is built from TRBV5-1 and TRBJ2-1; 13 nucleotides align to TRBD2. The germline V gene has CDR1 SGHRS and CDR2 YFSETQ. The CDR3 is 18 amino acids. V was clipped by 5 bases and J by 2 bases; unmatched bases: 10. The CDR3 bases are TGCGCCAGCAGAGGTGGGACTAGCGGGGCTGCCACCTACAATGAGCAGTTCTTC. It codes for CASRGGTSGAATYNEQFF. The variable domain in full, completed from reference TRBV5-1 and TRBJ2-1, reads KAGVTQTPRYLIKTRGQQVTLSCSPISGHRSVSWYQQTPGQGLQFLFEYFSETQRNKGNFPGRFSGRQFSNSRSEMNVSTLELGDSALYLCASRGGTSGAATYNEQFFGPGTRLTVL.

This clone was seen only a few times. The CDR3 is CASSPRTGGVANEKLFF. The DNA of the CDR3 is TGTGCCAGCAGCCCCCGGACAGGGGGAGTTGCTAATGAAAAACTGTTTTTT. The chain couples TRBV13 to TRBJ1-4; 10 bases align to TRBD1. The CDR3 has 17 residues. The junction had 9 bases not matched to a gene; V was cut back by 5 bases and J by 3 bases. CDR1 and CDR2 (germline): PRHDT, FYEKMQ (reference sequence).